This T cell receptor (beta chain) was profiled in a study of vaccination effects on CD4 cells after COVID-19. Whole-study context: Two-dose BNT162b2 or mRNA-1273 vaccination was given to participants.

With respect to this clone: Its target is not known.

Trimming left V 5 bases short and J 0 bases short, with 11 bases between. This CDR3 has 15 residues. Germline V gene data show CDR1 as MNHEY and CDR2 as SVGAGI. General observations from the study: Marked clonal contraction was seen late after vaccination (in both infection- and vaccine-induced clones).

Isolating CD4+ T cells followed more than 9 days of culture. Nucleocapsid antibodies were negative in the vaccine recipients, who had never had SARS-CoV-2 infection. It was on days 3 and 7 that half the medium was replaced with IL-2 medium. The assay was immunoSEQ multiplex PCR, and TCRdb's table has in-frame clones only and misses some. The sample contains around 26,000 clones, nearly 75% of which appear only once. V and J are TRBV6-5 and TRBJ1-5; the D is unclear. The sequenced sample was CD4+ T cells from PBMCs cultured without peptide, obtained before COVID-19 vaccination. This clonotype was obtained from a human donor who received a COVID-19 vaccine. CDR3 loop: CASSISGVSNQPQHF. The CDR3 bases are TGTGCCAGCAGTATATCCGGGGTTAGCAATCAGCCCCAGCATTTT.